A selection of T cell receptor beta chains follows, all from one sample in a study of T cell changes during pregnancy in multiple sclerosis. Only in-frame clones appear in the TCRdb table, and some are missing; sequencing was by immunoSEQ multiplex PCR. This sample has around 72,000 clones, with 90% to 95% found just once. The source was peripheral blood, collected in the third trimester of pregnancy. Receptors were obtained from a female donor in good health, enrolled as a control in a pregnancy study. CDR3s include the opening cysteine and the closing phenylalanine or tryptophan. Fields, in order: J gene, D gene, V gene, CDR3 length, clone size, CDR3 DNA, CDR3 protein. D genes are given only for firm matches. Clone size appears in some rows only: once, few, many, or a class for an expanded clone.

J gene: TRBJ2-1; D gene: .; V gene: TRBV5-4; CDR3 length: 13; clone size: .; CDR3 DNA: TGTGCCAGCAGCACGGGAGCGGCCAATGAGCAGTTCTTC; CDR3 protein: CASSTGAANEQFF
J gene: TRBJ2-7; D gene: .; V gene: TRBV19; CDR3 length: 13; clone size: .; CDR3 DNA: TGTGCCAGTAGTGTCAGCGTTGCCTACGAGCAGTACTTC; CDR3 protein: CASSVSVAYEQYF
J gene: TRBJ1-2; D gene: .; V gene: TRBV19; CDR3 length: 16; clone size: once; CDR3 DNA: TGTGCCAGTAGTATCAGGGGCAGCGCGCCACAAGGTGGCTACACCTTC; CDR3 protein: CASSIRGSAPQGGYTF
J gene: TRBJ1-1; D gene: .; V gene: TRBV7-9; CDR3 length: 13; clone size: .; CDR3 DNA: TGTGCCAGCAGCTCTCGGGGGGACACTGAAGCTTTCTTT; CDR3 protein: CASSSRGDTEAFF
J gene: TRBJ2-1; D gene: TRBD1; V gene: TRBV6-5; CDR3 length: 16; clone size: .; CDR3 DNA: TGTGCCAGCAGTTACCCGGGACAGGGGGGTGGCAATGAGCAGTTCTTC; CDR3 protein: CASSYPGQGGGNEQFF
J gene: TRBJ1-3; D gene: TRBD1; V gene: TRBV4-3; CDR3 length: 16; clone size: .; CDR3 DNA: TGCGCCAGCAGCCAGCAGACAGGGGGCTTTAAGGACACCATATATTTT; CDR3 protein: CASSQQTGGFKDTIYF
J gene: TRBJ1-5; D gene: .; V gene: TRBV7-2; CDR3 length: 12; clone size: .; CDR3 DNA: TGTGCCAGCAGCCAGCGCGGTCAGCCCCAGCATTTT; CDR3 protein: CASSQRGQPQHF
J gene: TRBJ1-4; D gene: .; V gene: TRBV7-9; CDR3 length: 16; clone size: .; CDR3 DNA: TGTGCCAGCAGCTTAAAGAGGATCGCAACTAATGAAAAACTGTTTTTT; CDR3 protein: CASSLKRIATNEKLFF
J gene: TRBJ2-5; D gene: TRBD2; V gene: TRBV10-2; CDR3 length: 16; clone size: .; CDR3 DNA: TGCGCCAGCAGTGAGTCGGGACTAGCGGGGCATGGGACCCAGTACTTC; CDR3 protein: CASSESGLAGHGTQYF
J gene: TRBJ2-4; D gene: TRBD1; V gene: TRBV5-1; CDR3 length: 15; clone size: .; CDR3 DNA: TGCGCCAGCAGCTCTAGGACAGGAGATAGTAACATTCAGTACTTC; CDR3 protein: CASSSRTGDSNIQYF
J gene: TRBJ2-1; D gene: TRBD2; V gene: TRBV5-1; CDR3 length: 16; clone size: .; CDR3 DNA: TGCGCCAGCAGCTTTAGACTAGCGGGAGGGATCGATGAGCAGTTCTTC; CDR3 protein: CASSFRLAGGIDEQFF
J gene: TRBJ2-5; D gene: TRBD2; V gene: TRBV7-2; CDR3 length: 16; clone size: .; CDR3 DNA: TGTGCCAGCAGCTTAGTAGGGTCTAGCGGGGATGAGACCCAGTACTTC; CDR3 protein: CASSLVGSSGDETQYF
J gene: TRBJ2-7; D gene: .; V gene: TRBV11-2; CDR3 length: 15; clone size: .; CDR3 DNA: TGTGCCAGCAGCTTAGCTCCGACAGGAGCCTACGAGCAGTACTTC; CDR3 protein: CASSLAPTGAYEQYF
J gene: TRBJ1-1; D gene: .; V gene: TRBV5-6; CDR3 length: 16; clone size: .; CDR3 DNA: TGTGCCAGCAGCTTCCGCCGATCAAACTTAAACACTGAAGCTTTCTTT; CDR3 protein: CASSFRRSNLNTEAFF
J gene: TRBJ2-7; D gene: TRBD1; V gene: TRBV7-9; CDR3 length: 14; clone size: once; CDR3 DNA: TGTGCCAGCAGCTTAGGGGACAGGGTGTACGAGCAGTACTTC; CDR3 protein: CASSLGDRVYEQYF
J gene: TRBJ2-7; D gene: .; V gene: TRBV2; CDR3 length: 14; clone size: .; CDR3 DNA: TGTGCCAGCAGTGCCGCGGGATCCGATTACGAGCAGTACTTC; CDR3 protein: CASSAAGSDYEQYF
J gene: TRBJ1-1; D gene: TRBD1; V gene: TRBV13; CDR3 length: 18; clone size: .; CDR3 DNA: TGTGCCAGCAGCTTGGGGGGCGGGACAGGGGTTCCGGACACTGAAGCTTTCTTT; CDR3 protein: CASSLGGGTGVPDTEAFF
J gene: TRBJ1-3; D gene: .; V gene: TRBV25-1; CDR3 length: 17; clone size: .; CDR3 DNA: TGTGCCAGCAGTGAATATATCCCCAGATACTCTGGAAACACCATATATTTT; CDR3 protein: CASSEYIPRYSGNTIYF
J gene: TRBJ1-5; D gene: .; V gene: TRBV19; CDR3 length: 19; clone size: .; CDR3 DNA: TGTGCCAGTAGTATCTCCGGGGTCGGAGGAAGGAGAGGCAATCAGCCCCAGCATTTT; CDR3 protein: CASSISGVGGRRGNQPQHF
J gene: TRBJ1-1; D gene: .; V gene: TRBV19; CDR3 length: 14; clone size: .; CDR3 DNA: TGTGCCAGTAGTGTGACAGCGATGAACACTGAAGCTTTCTTT; CDR3 protein: CASSVTAMNTEAFF
J gene: TRBJ2-7; D gene: .; V gene: TRBV19; CDR3 length: 11; clone size: .; CDR3 DNA: TGTGCCAGTAGTCCCCCTAGGGAGCAGTACTTC; CDR3 protein: CASSPPREQYF
J gene: TRBJ2-4; D gene: TRBD1; V gene: TRBV4-1; CDR3 length: 18; clone size: .; CDR3 DNA: TGCGCCAGCAGCCAAGATAGTTCTGAGACAGGGCACAAAAACATTCAGTACTTC; CDR3 protein: CASSQDSSETGHKNIQYF
J gene: TRBJ1-1; D gene: TRBD1; V gene: TRBV9; CDR3 length: 14; clone size: .; CDR3 DNA: TGTGCCAGCAGCATTAGACAGGGAGGCACTGAAGCTTTCTTT; CDR3 protein: CASSIRQGGTEAFF
J gene: TRBJ2-7; D gene: TRBD1; V gene: TRBV6-1; CDR3 length: 15; clone size: few; CDR3 DNA: TGTGCCAGCAGTTCCGGACAGGCAGGATCCTACGAGCAGTACTTC; CDR3 protein: CASSSGQAGSYEQYF
J gene: TRBJ2-1; D gene: TRBD1; V gene: TRBV18; CDR3 length: 14; clone size: once; CDR3 DNA: TGTGCCAGCTCACTCCGGGACAGGGGTCAGGAGCAGTTCTTC; CDR3 protein: CASSLRDRGQEQFF
J gene: TRBJ1-5; D gene: .; V gene: TRBV5-6; CDR3 length: 15; clone size: few; CDR3 DNA: TGTGCCAGCAGCCGTCTTCTAGGCAGCAATCAGCCCCAGCATTTT; CDR3 protein: CASSRLLGSNQPQHF
J gene: TRBJ1-2; D gene: .; V gene: TRBV6-1; CDR3 length: 13; clone size: .; CDR3 DNA: TGTGCCAGCAAGGGAGGGGCGGGCTATGGCTACACCTTC; CDR3 protein: CASKGGAGYGYTF
J gene: TRBJ2-7; D gene: TRBD2; V gene: TRBV4-3; CDR3 length: 15; clone size: .; CDR3 DNA: TGCGCCAGCAGCCATCTAGCGGGAGGGCCTAACGAGCAGTACTTC; CDR3 protein: CASSHLAGGPNEQYF
J gene: TRBJ2-7; D gene: .; V gene: TRBV5-1; CDR3 length: 15; clone size: .; CDR3 DNA: TGCGCCAGCAGCTTGGAGCTGGGGGCCGCCTACGAGCAGTACTTC; CDR3 protein: CASSLELGAAYEQYF
J gene: TRBJ1-2; D gene: TRBD1; V gene: TRBV27; CDR3 length: 15; clone size: .; CDR3 DNA: TGTGCCAGCAGTTTTAAGGGACAGGGATACTATGGCTACACCTTC; CDR3 protein: CASSFKGQGYYGYTF
J gene: TRBJ1-2; D gene: .; V gene: TRBV20-1; CDR3 length: 11; clone size: once; CDR3 DNA: TGCAGCACCGACAGGCCATATGGCTACACCTTC; CDR3 protein: CSTDRPYGYTF
J gene: TRBJ1-1; D gene: .; V gene: TRBV18; CDR3 length: 14; clone size: .; CDR3 DNA: TGTGCCAGCTGGACTAGTAGCGGGGGCACTGAAGCTTTCTTT; CDR3 protein: CASWTSSGGTEAFF
J gene: TRBJ1-2; D gene: .; V gene: TRBV9; CDR3 length: 12; clone size: once; CDR3 DNA: TGTGCCAGCAGCGTAGAGCAGGGGCCCCCCACCTTC; CDR3 protein: CASSVEQGPPTF
J gene: TRBJ2-1; D gene: .; V gene: TRBV7-2; CDR3 length: 15; clone size: .; CDR3 DNA: TGTGCCAGCAGCTTAAGGTCACTGAGCGCTGGTGAGCAGTTCTTC; CDR3 protein: CASSLRSLSAGEQFF
J gene: TRBJ2-5; D gene: .; V gene: TRBV5-4; CDR3 length: 15; clone size: .; CDR3 DNA: TGTGCCAGCAGCTTCCAGGGGAAGTACCAAGAGACCCAGTACTTC; CDR3 protein: CASSFQGKYQETQYF
J gene: TRBJ1-1; D gene: TRBD1; V gene: TRBV29-1; CDR3 length: 13; clone size: .; CDR3 DNA: TGCAGCGTTGAGGGGACAGCGAACACTGAAGCTTTCTTT; CDR3 protein: CSVEGTANTEAFF
J gene: TRBJ1-2; D gene: .; V gene: TRBV5-1; CDR3 length: 15; clone size: .; CDR3 DNA: TGCGCCAGCAGCCCCTCCCGCGGGTCTAACTATGGCTACACCTTC; CDR3 protein: CASSPSRGSNYGYTF
J gene: TRBJ1-2; D gene: TRBD1; V gene: TRBV2; CDR3 length: 15; clone size: .; CDR3 DNA: TGTGCCAGCAAGGCCGACAGGGGGCATAACTATGGCTACACCTTC; CDR3 protein: CASKADRGHNYGYTF
J gene: TRBJ1-6; D gene: .; V gene: TRBV19; CDR3 length: 16; clone size: .; CDR3 DNA: TGTGCCAGTAGGACGGACAGAGGGTCGGATAATTCACCCCTCCACTTT; CDR3 protein: CASRTDRGSDNSPLHF
J gene: TRBJ2-1; D gene: TRBD1; V gene: TRBV4-1; CDR3 length: 17; clone size: .; CDR3 DNA: TGCGCCAGCAGCCACGCACCCGGGACAGGGGCCAACAATGAGCAGTTCTTC; CDR3 protein: CASSHAPGTGANNEQFF
J gene: TRBJ1-3; D gene: TRBD1; V gene: TRBV5-4; CDR3 length: 16; clone size: .; CDR3 DNA: TGTGCCAGCAGCCCAAGACAGGGGGCAGGTGGAAACACCATATATTTT; CDR3 protein: CASSPRQGAGGNTIYF
J gene: TRBJ2-3; D gene: .; V gene: TRBV5-1; CDR3 length: 15; clone size: .; CDR3 DNA: TGCGCCAGCAGTTACGGGGGTAGACAAACAGATACGCAGTATTTT; CDR3 protein: CASSYGGRQTDTQYF
J gene: TRBJ2-7; D gene: TRBD2; V gene: TRBV15; CDR3 length: 16; clone size: .; CDR3 DNA: TGTGCCACCAGCAGAGAGGCTAGCGGGAGGCCCTACGAGCAGTACTTC; CDR3 protein: CATSREASGRPYEQYF
J gene: TRBJ2-2; D gene: .; V gene: TRBV19; CDR3 length: 15; clone size: .; CDR3 DNA: TGTGCCAGTCAGACCACCGACGGGTACACCGGGGAGCTGTTTTTT; CDR3 protein: CASQTTDGYTGELFF
J gene: TRBJ1-4; D gene: .; V gene: TRBV4-3; CDR3 length: 14; clone size: .; CDR3 DNA: TGCGCCAGCAGCCAAGGAACAGGGAATGAAAAACTGTTTTTT; CDR3 protein: CASSQGTGNEKLFF
J gene: TRBJ2-5; D gene: .; V gene: TRBV11-3; CDR3 length: 13; clone size: .; CDR3 DNA: TGTGCCAGCAGCTTACGGGGGTCGAAGACCCAGTACTTC; CDR3 protein: CASSLRGSKTQYF
J gene: TRBJ2-1; D gene: TRBD2; V gene: TRBV19; CDR3 length: 16; clone size: .; CDR3 DNA: TGTGCCAGTATCGATATAGCGGGGGGGCCCCTCAATGAGCAGTTCTTC; CDR3 protein: CASIDIAGGPLNEQFF
J gene: TRBJ1-5; D gene: .; V gene: TRBV29-1; CDR3 length: 14; clone size: .; CDR3 DNA: TGCAGCGTTGCCGAGAGCGGGAGCAATCAGCCCCAGCATTTT; CDR3 protein: CSVAESGSNQPQHF